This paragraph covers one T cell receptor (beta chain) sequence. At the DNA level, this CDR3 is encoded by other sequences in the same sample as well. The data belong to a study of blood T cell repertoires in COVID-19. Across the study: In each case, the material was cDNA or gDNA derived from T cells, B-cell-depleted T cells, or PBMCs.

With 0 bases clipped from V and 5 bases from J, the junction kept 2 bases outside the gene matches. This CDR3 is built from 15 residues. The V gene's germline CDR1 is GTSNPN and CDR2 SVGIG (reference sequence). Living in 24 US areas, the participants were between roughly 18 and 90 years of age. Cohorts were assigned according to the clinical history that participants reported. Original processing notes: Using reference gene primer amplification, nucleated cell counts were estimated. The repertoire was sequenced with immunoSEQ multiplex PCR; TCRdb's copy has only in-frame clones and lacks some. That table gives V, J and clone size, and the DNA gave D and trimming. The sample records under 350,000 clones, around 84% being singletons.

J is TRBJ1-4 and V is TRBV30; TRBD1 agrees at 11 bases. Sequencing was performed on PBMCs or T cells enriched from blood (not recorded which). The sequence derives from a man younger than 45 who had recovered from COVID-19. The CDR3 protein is CAWSVGTGGNEKLFF. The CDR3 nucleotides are TGTGCCTGGAGTGTTGGGACAGGGGGAAATGAAAAACTGTTTTTT.